Listed below are T cell receptor beta chains from one sample, sequenced in a study of CD8 T cells in ankylosing spondylitis. MiXCR, applied by TCRdb to the 5' RACE reads, yields one record per CDR3 protein. The sample lists 150,000 to 200,000 distinct CDR3 sequences, 15% to 20% seen once, with roughly 8% in the top ten. Material for sequencing was blood, either unsorted or a sorted T cell fraction (not recorded which). Every receptor here comes from a male donor with ankylosing spondylitis or in good health (not recorded which). Both conserved end residues are part of each CDR3. Fields, in order: clone size, D gene, J gene, V gene, CDR3 DNA, CDR3 protein. The D gene is left open where the match is weak. Clone size is given for some rows only: seen once, a few or many times, or a class if the clone is expanded.

clone_size: few
d_call: .
j_call: TRBJ2-7
v_call: TRBV4-2
cdr3_nt: TGTGCCAGCAGCCGCCTGGGACTGTCCCGTCGTGACTCCTACGAGCAGTACTTC
cdr3_aa: CASSRLGLSRRDSYEQYF

clone_size: many
d_call: .
j_call: TRBJ2-1
v_call: TRBV5-1
cdr3_nt: TGCGCCAGCAGCTTGGCCCTCGGGACACCCTACAATGAGCAGTTCTTC
cdr3_aa: CASSLALGTPYNEQFF

clone_size: many
d_call: TRBD2
j_call: TRBJ2-5
v_call: TRBV5-1
cdr3_nt: TGCGCCAGCAGCCCGGGAGGAGGTCTCCCTACCCAGTACTTC
cdr3_aa: CASSPGGGLPTQYF

clone_size: .
d_call: TRBD2
j_call: TRBJ2-7
v_call: TRBV7-9
cdr3_nt: TGTGCCAGCGTCCTAGGGGCGGGGGGCGAGCAGTACTTC
cdr3_aa: CASVLGAGGEQYF

clone_size: many
d_call: TRBD1
j_call: TRBJ1-2
v_call: TRBV5-1
cdr3_nt: TGCGCCAGCAGCACTTCAGGGGGAGGAAGCTATGGCTACACCTTC
cdr3_aa: CASSTSGGGSYGYTF

clone_size: .
d_call: .
j_call: TRBJ2-7
v_call: TRBV4-2
cdr3_nt: TGTGCCAGCAGCCAAGACCAAAGCTACGAGCAGTACTTC
cdr3_aa: CASSQDQSYEQYF

clone_size: .
d_call: .
j_call: TRBJ1-5
v_call: TRBV6-5
cdr3_nt: TGTGCCAGCAGTTCTTCAGGGGCTGGCAATCAGCCCCAGCATTTT
cdr3_aa: CASSSSGAGNQPQHF

clone_size: few
d_call: .
j_call: TRBJ2-1
v_call: TRBV20-1
cdr3_nt: TGCAGTGCTAGAGCCGTCCCCTACAATGAGCAGTTCTTC
cdr3_aa: CSARAVPYNEQFF

clone_size: .
d_call: .
j_call: TRBJ1-1
v_call: TRBV10-1
cdr3_nt: TGCGCCAGCACCCCGAAAACGGGAAACGCTGAAGCTTTCTTT
cdr3_aa: CASTPKTGNAEAFF

clone_size: .
d_call: .
j_call: TRBJ2-2
v_call: TRBV6-5
cdr3_nt: TGTGCCAGCAGTTACACCGACGGGCTGGGTGGGGAGCTGTTTTTT
cdr3_aa: CASSYTDGLGGELFF

clone_size: few
d_call: TRBD2
j_call: TRBJ2-5
v_call: TRBV28
cdr3_nt: TGTGCCAGCCTACTAGCGGGAATGGAGACCCAGTACTTC
cdr3_aa: CASLLAGMETQYF

clone_size: many
d_call: .
j_call: TRBJ2-1
v_call: TRBV10-3
cdr3_nt: TGTGCCATCAGTGCAGGAAACAATGAGCAGTTCTTC
cdr3_aa: CAISAGNNEQFF

clone_size: many
d_call: .
j_call: TRBJ2-3
v_call: TRBV3-1
cdr3_nt: TGTGCCAGCAGTAACGGTCCAGTCACCACAGATACGCAGTATTTT
cdr3_aa: CASSNGPVTTDTQYF

clone_size: .
d_call: .
j_call: TRBJ2-1
v_call: TRBV7-9
cdr3_nt: TGTGCCAGCAGCTTAACGGACCTTGGAAATGAGCAGTTCTTC
cdr3_aa: CASSLTDLGNEQFF